The 6 T cell receptor beta chains listed next were all sequenced from one sample in a study of control samples from healthy donors and cancer patients. The method was immunoSEQ multiplex PCR; TCRdb's version includes in-frame clones alone and lacks a portion of them. The repertoire holds some 82,000 clones, with about 87% as singletons. The material sequenced was blood. These receptor sequences come from a man aged 45 to 65 in good health.

The chain links TRBV5-4 to TRBJ1-2; TRBD1 matches 9 bases. The CDR3 sequence is 14 residues long. V lost 4 bases to trimming and J lost 8 bases; unmatched junction nucleotides: 9. The germline gives CDR1 SGHNT, CDR2 YYREEE (reference sequence). CDR3 residues: CASSQDRGIGGYTF. The DNA of the CDR3 is TGTGCCAGCAGCCAGGACAGGGGAATAGGGGGCTACACCTTC. Complete variable domain (other parts from reference TRBV5-4 and TRBJ1-2): ETGVTQSPTHLIKTRGQQVTLRCSSQSGHNTVSWYQQALGQGPQFIFQYYREEENGRGNFPPRFSGLQFPNYSSELNVNALELDDSALYLCASSQDRGIGGYTFGSGTRLTVV.

This clone appeared once. The identical CDR3 is also encoded by other nucleotide sequences in the sample. The genes are TRBV2 and TRBJ1-1; D might be TRBD1 (5 bases). Trimming cost V 2 bases and J 4 bases, with 11 bases left between them. Germline V gene sequence: CDR1 SNHLY, CDR2 FYNNEI. The CDR3 has 14 amino acids. In DNA, the CDR3 is TGTGCCAGCAGTGAAACCGCCGGGGGCACTGAAGCTTTCTTT. This sequence encodes CASSETAGGTEAFF.

The chain couples TRBV5-4 to TRBJ2-2; D possibly corresponds to TRBD2 (5 bases). The CDR3 is 13 residues long. V gave up 0 bases and J gave up 7 bases, with 7 bases separating them. The germline V gene has CDR1 SGHNT and CDR2 YYREEE (reference sequence). Written as DNA, the CDR3 is TGTGCCAGCAGCTTGGCCGAGGGCGGGGAGCTGTTTTTT. It is translated as CASSLAEGGELFF.

The gene calls are TRBV6-5 and TRBJ1-1, with no clear D. This CDR3 contains 15 residues. V dropped 6 bases and J dropped 0 bases, with 14 bases sitting between them. The V gene's germline CDR1 is MNHEY and CDR2 SVGAGI. The CDR3 loop is CASSRWPTLNTEAFF. The CDR3 bases are TGTGCCAGCAGCCGCTGGCCGACGTTGAACACTGAAGCTTTCTTT.

The rearrangement uses TRBV5-1 and TRBJ1-2; a weak D match, TRBD1 (5 bases). The germline gives CDR1 SGHRS, CDR2 YFSETQ. This CDR3 has 15 amino acids. The germline V and J ends were trimmed by 4 bases and 6 bases, with 19 bases remaining between them. This CDR3 is CASSTEGRREDGYTF. CDR3 in DNA: TGCGCCAGCAGCACCGAGGGACGGAGAGAGGATGGCTACACCTTC.

This clone came up once. The rearrangement uses TRBV7-2 and TRBJ1-6; 7 bases match TRBD1. Germline V gene lookup returns CDR1 SGHTA and CDR2 FQGNSA. The CDR3 runs 14 residues. V lost 6 bases to trimming and J lost 10 bases; unmatched junction nucleotides: 9. CDR3 bases: TGTGCCAGCAGTGGACAGGCCGAGTTCTCACCCCTCCACTTT. It codes for CASSGQAEFSPLHF.